Following are 22 T cell receptor beta chains from one sample sequenced in a study of identical twins. TCRdb recomputed calls from the 5' RACE reads with MiXCR, one row per CDR3 protein. The sample includes under 900,000 distinct CDR3 sequences, 18% of them seen just once. Another study also made use of these data, one on T cells expressing NK-cell markers.

The sample comprised PBMCs. These receptors came from a woman younger than 30 in good health.

The chain is built from TRBV20-1 and TRBJ2-1, with 11 bases matching TRBD2. CDR1 is DFQATT, CDR2 SNEGSKA, per germline (reference sequence). The CDR3 runs 17 residues. After removal of 0 bases from V and 0 bases from J, the junction contained 4 bases not matched to a gene. In nucleotides, the CDR3 is TGCAGTGCTAGAGACCTAGCGGGGGGCGGCTCCTACAATGAGCAGTTCTTC. Its translation: CSARDLAGGGSYNEQFF.

This chain joins TRBV12-3 or TRBV12-4 and TRBJ1-3; D is unresolved. Trimming cost V 6 bases and J 0 bases, with 9 bases left between them. This CDR3 spans 14 amino acids. CDR3 region: CASRRRYSGNTIYF. Here the CDR3 DNA reads TGTGCCAGCAGAAGACGGTACTCTGGAAACACCATATATTTT.

This clonotype was detected only a few times. V usage is TRBV25-1 and J usage is TRBJ2-2, with D possibly matching TRBD1 (5 bases). The length of the CDR3 is 14 residues. V lost 3 bases to trimming and J lost 4 bases, with 9 bases between them. CDR1 is MGHDK and CDR2 is SYGVNS in the germline V gene. The CDR3, as DNA: TGTGCCAGCAGTGAGGACACGATCACCGGGGAGCTGTTTTTT. It encodes CASSEDTITGELFF.

The chain carries TRBV12-3 or TRBV12-4 and TRBJ2-1; weak D call: TRBD2 (6 bases). The CDR3 consists of 11 residues. Trimming cost V 6 bases and J 9 bases, with 9 bases left between them. The CDR3 sequence is CASSRRVEQFF. The CDR3 coding sequence is TGTGCCAGCAGCCGGAGGGTTGAGCAGTTCTTC.

The chain employs TRBV12-3 or TRBV12-4 and TRBJ1-5; possibly TRBD1 for D (6 bases). This CDR3 is 17 amino acids long. Trimming took 7 bases from V and 3 from J, leaving 22 bases between them. The CDR3 loop reads CASKWGFGRGANQPQHF. CDR3 nucleotide sequence: TGTGCCAGCAAATGGGGGTTCGGGAGGGGGGCCAATCAGCCCCAGCATTTT.

This clonotype was detected only a few times. The genes are TRBV7-8 and TRBJ2-3, with a possible D match to TRBD1 (7 bases). Germline loops: CDR1 SGHVS, CDR2 FQNEAQ. The V end lost 5 bases, the J end lost 4 bases, and 16 bases lay between the germline ends. This CDR3 region has 15 residues. The CDR3 protein is CASSPQGGYPDTQYF. CDR3 nucleotide sequence: TGTGCCAGCAGCCCCCAGGGGGGATACCCAGATACGCAGTATTTT.

The chain combines TRBV7-3 with TRBJ2-1, with 9 bases aligning to TRBD2. Looked up from germline, CDR1 is SGHTA and CDR2 is FQGTGA. V lost 2 bases, J lost 6 bases, and 5 bases stayed unmatched. CDR3 length: 15 amino acids. CDR3 in amino acids: CASSLGAGGRNEQFF. As DNA, the CDR3 is TGTGCCAGCAGCTTAGGGGCGGGGGGGCGCAATGAGCAGTTCTTC.

The V gene is TRBV6-1, the J gene TRBJ2-3, with a tentative D call TRBD2 (7 bases). This CDR3 is built from 17 residues. V lost 7 bases to trimming and J lost 1 base, with 21 bases between them. The V gene's germline CDR1 is MNHNS and CDR2 SASEGT. The CDR3 DNA reads as TGTGCCAGCACCGGGGGGAGGGGGGCTCGCGGCACAGATACGCAGTATTTT. The encoded protein is CASTGGRGARGTDTQYF.

This clonotype was picked up a small number of times. The V gene is TRBV5-5, the J gene TRBJ2-1; no firm D call. The CDR3 contains 18 residues. CDR1 and CDR2 from the germline V gene are SGHKS and YYEKEE (reference sequence). Trimming pared 1 base from V and 4 bases from J, leaving 21 bases between. CDR3 protein: CASSLWFPAENDYNEQFF. The CDR3 DNA reads TGTGCCAGCAGCTTGTGGTTCCCCGCCGAGAACGATTACAATGAGCAGTTCTTC.

The V call is TRBV7-2, the J call TRBJ1-1; no reliable D call. CDR3 length equals 15 residues. In germline, CDR1 is SGHTA, CDR2 FQGNSA. The germline V and J ends were trimmed by 1 base and 5 bases, with 14 bases remaining between them. The CDR3 spells CASSLGFRGQTEAFF. CDR3 DNA: TGTGCCAGCAGCTTAGGGTTTCGAGGCCAGACTGAAGCTTTCTTT.

The chain links TRBV20-1 to TRBJ2-5; 13 bases line up with TRBD2. Trimming removed 0 bases from V and 2 bases from J; junction bases left unmatched: 15. There are 20 residues in the CDR3. Germline V CDR1 and CDR2: DFQATT, SNEGSKA (reference sequence). The DNA for the CDR3 is TGCAGTGCTAGAGACATACTACTGGGGACTAGCGGGGATCTTCAAGAGACCCAGTACTTC. The encoded protein is CSARDILLGTSGDLQETQYF.

V and J are TRBV12-3 or TRBV12-4 and TRBJ2-1; D remains unclear. The CDR3 is 14 amino acids. Trimming removed 7 bases at V and 1 base at J, with 11 bases between. CDR3 protein: CASNQEISYNEQFF. DNA for the CDR3: TGTGCCAGCAATCAGGAAATTTCCTACAATGAGCAGTTCTTC.

This clonotype turned up a few times. The gene calls are TRBV7-9 and TRBJ2-7, with TRBD2 as a possible D gene (5 bases). CDR1 and CDR2 (germline): SEHNR, FQNEAQ (reference sequence). Trimming took off 3 bases at V and 2 bases at J, with 14 bases between the two ends. This CDR3 contains 15 residues. For the CDR3, the DNA is TGTGCCAGCAGCTTTGGTGCGGGCTACGCCTACGAGCAGTACTTC. It translates to CASSFGAGYAYEQYF. Drawing the rest from reference TRBV7-9 and TRBJ2-7, the complete variable domain is DTGVSQNPRHKITKRGQNVTFRCDPISEHNRLYWYRQTLGQGPEFLTYFQNEAQLEKSRLLSDRFSAERPKGSFSTLEIQRTEQGDSAMYLCASSFGAGYAYEQYFGPGTRLTVT.

This clonotype was found a few times. The chain employs TRBV20-1 and TRBJ1-2; no definite D call. Between the trimmed V and J ends, which lost 2 bases and 8 bases, there was a span of 12 bases. CDR3 size: 12 residues. CDR1 and CDR2 (germline): DFQATT, SNEGSKA (reference sequence). In DNA form, the CDR3 reads TGCAGTGCTAGACCCTTGGGGTGGGGCTACACCTTC. It yields the protein CSARPLGWGYTF.

This clonotype was counted many times. The chain couples TRBV20-1 to TRBJ2-7, with 7 bases that match TRBD1. Germline trimming cut 2 bases from V and 3 bases from J; bases unmatched to any gene: 7. The germline gives CDR1 DFQATT, CDR2 SNEGSKA (reference sequence). The CDR3 has 14 residues. This chain's CDR3 is CSARKTGQFYEQYF. CDR3 in DNA: TGCAGTGCTAGAAAGACGGGACAGTTCTACGAGCAGTACTTC.

The chain uses TRBV10-3 and TRBJ2-5; TRBD2 agrees at 10 bases. V was clipped by 5 bases and J by 5 bases; unmatched bases: 23. CDR3 size: 20 residues. CDR1 is ENHRY and CDR2 is SYGVKD in the germline V gene. The CDR3 DNA reads TGTGCCATCAGTCCTAAGCGGGGGGGCGGCCTCCTCGATCACGCTGAGACCCAGTACTTC. Protein sequence: CAISPKRGGGLLDHAETQYF.

Many counts were recorded for this clonotype. The V gene is TRBV12-3 or TRBV12-4, the J gene TRBJ2-1; maybe TRBD1 (6 bases). There are 15 residues in the CDR3. Trimming removed 2 bases from V and 2 bases from J, with 10 bases in between. Here the CDR3 reads CASSLMGATYNEQFF. As DNA, the CDR3 is TGTGCCAGCAGTTTAATGGGGGCGACCTACAATGAGCAGTTCTTC.

This clonotype showed up just a few times. The genes are TRBV29-1 and TRBJ2-7, with 7 bases lining up with TRBD2. CDR1 is SQVTM and CDR2 is ANQGSEA in the germline V gene. This CDR3 is built from 13 residues. V lost 4 bases to trimming and J lost 2 bases; unmatched junction nucleotides: 5. The CDR3 coding sequence is TGCAGCGTTGTGGGGGACTATACCTACGAGCAGTACTTC. Encoded protein: CSVVGDYTYEQYF.

The chain carries TRBV20-1 and TRBJ2-3, with 11 bases lining up with TRBD2. CDR1 and CDR2 from the germline V gene are DFQATT and SNEGSKA (reference sequence). The CDR3 sequence is 14 residues long. Unmatched junction bases numbered 5, after V lost 4 bases and J lost 5 bases. The CDR3 DNA is TGCAGTGCTAAAGGGACTAGCGGTATAGATACGCAGTATTTT. It yields the protein CSAKGTSGIDTQYF.

V gene TRBV3-1 combines with J gene TRBJ2-7; 8 bases line up with TRBD2. The germline V gene has CDR1 LGHDT and CDR2 YNNKEL (reference sequence). The CDR3 is 13 residues long. V lost 6 bases, J lost 3 bases, and 4 bases stayed unmatched. The CDR3, as DNA: TGTGCCAGCAGTCAGCGGGAGTACTACGAGCAGTACTTC. Translating it yields CASSQREYYEQYF.

This chain uses TRBV7-2 with TRBJ2-2; perhaps TRBD2 as D (5 bases). Looked up from germline, CDR1 is SGHTA and CDR2 is FQGNSA. The CDR3 length is 14 residues. Between the trimmed V and J ends, which lost 5 bases and 4 bases, there was a span of 11 bases. The DNA for the CDR3 is TGTGCCAGCAGCCGAGGACTCCTCACCGGGGAGCTGTTTTTT. It is translated as CASSRGLLTGELFF.

This clonotype was recorded a few times. The chain employs TRBV7-9 and TRBJ2-1; 7 bases agree with TRBD2. Germline CDR1 and CDR2: SEHNR and FQNEAQ (reference sequence). The CDR3 length is 14 residues. V shed 10 bases, J shed 0 bases, and the junction held 6 bases outside the gene matches. CDR3 protein: CAIERGSSYNEQFF. Written as DNA, the CDR3 is TGTGCCATCGAGCGGGGCAGCTCCTACAATGAGCAGTTCTTC.